This T cell receptor beta chain was sequenced in a study of blood T cells in healthy people across ages. Whole-study results and caveats: With unsorted PBMCs, a conclusive comparison of naive versus antigen-experienced cells was not possible. Changes in expanded clonotypes were possibly confounded, as the CMV status of donors was unknown.

As for this clonotype: What it binds is unknown.

Peripheral blood, about 9.3 milliliters per donor, was collected. Next came a second PCR, run for about 7 to 11 cycles, which used a sample-barcoded 5' primer along with a J-beta primer mix. TCRdb re-called the 5' RACE reads through MiXCR, storing one row per CDR3 protein. Of 750,000 to 950,000 distinct CDR3 sequences listed, about 27% are singletons. A further study also used this sample, focusing on T cells of mothers and their children. That source adds: Related mother-child pairs shared marginally more repertoire than unrelated pairs, though not significantly.

The TCR was taken from a woman aged 35 to 49 in good health. The sample was blood.

The CDR3 spells CSGRDRGSEAFF. DNA for the CDR3: TGCAGCGGCCGGGACAGGGGCTCTGAAGCTTTCTTT. J is TRBJ1-1 and V is TRBV29-1; TRBD1 matches at 10 bases. The ends lost 7 bases at V and 6 bases at J; junction bases unmatched: 5. This CDR3 has 12 amino acids. CDR1 SQVTM and CDR2 ANQGSEA come from the germline V gene.